This TCR beta chain derives from a study of CD8 T cells in ankylosing spondylitis (dated by TCRdb to about 2017). Concerning the study at large: To find TCR variants linked to disease, the study profiled T cell receptor beta repertoires in ankylosing spondylitis patients and healthy donors. In total, the full study cohort was made up of 100 to 140 healthy donors and approximately 24 ankylosing spondylitis patients. Peripheral blood was sampled, and synovial fluid was also collected from ankylosing spondylitis patients. Overall results and qualifications from the work: The disease-linked clones were reported as significantly enriched in matched synovial fluid samples from ankylosing spondylitis patients. The disease-linked clones had a CD8+ phenotype and were found at relatively low frequencies in peripheral blood. Blood from ankylosing spondylitis patients appeared to be characterized by a TCR beta motif composed of several highly homologous amino acid variants. Some TCR beta motif variants had previously been reported in synovial fluid and blood of reactive arthritis patients, which suggested common disease-initiation mechanisms.

V is cut by 2 bases and J by 1 base, and the space between the germline ends is 14 bases. Based on the germline V gene (reference sequence), the CDR1 and CDR2 sequences are DFQATT and SNEGSKA. The CDR3 contains 15 residues, cysteine and phenylalanine counted. The only DNA kept is the CDR3, 45 bases in frame from the first base. This clonotype was observed a few times. Its cognate antigen has yet to be identified. Per-base quality was not reported, and no clone a single base away is much larger than it. The sequencer was an Illumina HiSeq 2500. Quantitative 5'-RACE with molecular barcodes was used to prepare TCR beta libraries. On the authors' methods: To identify disease-linked TCR variants, a new computational method was used, one built on a probabilistic model of VDJ rearrangement. The public reads were quality trimmed at Q25 with fastp and then assembled into clones with MiXCR by TCRdb, keeping productive beta chains. Entries are consolidated by CDR3 protein sequence, retaining the most common genes and DNA. The V and J calls and clone size are TCRdb's, not the authors'. The sample contains approximately 260,000 distinct CDR3 sequences, over 8.5% of them found a single time. The ten biggest clones cover about 6.5% of the sample.

This chain joins TRBV20-1 to TRBJ1-1; there is no confident call for the D gene. Sequenced material: blood, either unsorted or a sorted T cell fraction (not recorded which). This TCR came from a male donor with ankylosing spondylitis or in good health (not recorded which). The bases are TGCAGTGCTAGATCTTTGGGCCAAGAGAACACTGAAGCTTTCTTT. It translates as CSARSLGQENTEAFF.